Given below is one T cell receptor (beta chain) in context. The antigen this receptor binds is unknown. Qualities for individual bases were not recorded, and no much larger clone is one base off. Receptors were amplified or captured by RACE. The data were produced on a NextSeq 500. During library preparation, unique molecular identifiers were attached to individual cDNA molecules so that TCRs could be counted in a quantitative, reproducible way. For every blood RNA sample, sequencing covered both the TCR alpha and TCR beta chains. The source study handled its data this way. The median number of TCRs per sample was roughly 94,000, ranging from 23,224 to 690,600. The Decombinator software suite was used to annotate the V, J and CDR3 of the TCR reads. Every sample was subsampled to the same number of TCRs (28,000) for the PS versus PT1 abundance plots. TCRs were defined as expanded if absent before sensitization and observed at least eight times at the 2-week time point. Starting from the raw public reads, TCRdb applied fastp trimming at Q25, assembled clones with MiXCR and retained in-frame beta chains. Identical CDR3 proteins give one entry, which carries the most common genes and DNA. It is TCRdb's table, rather than the study itself, that gives the V and J calls and clone size. This sample is represented by 350,000 to 400,000 distinct CDR3 sequences; about 6% of them were singletons. The ten largest clones add up to around 6% of the sample.

These data originate in a study of human T cells and chemical hapten exposure (dated by TCRdb to the early 2020s). Some background on the complete study: For sensitization, 2% DPC in acetone was applied to a roughly 2 cm by roughly 2 cm area of upper inner arm skin. The study tracked peripheral blood TCR repertoire changes in vivo during primary and secondary sensitization to the hapten diphenylcyclopropenone (DPC) in alopecia patients. The libraries were sequenced as a pool, and the TCR yield per sample differed mostly because of small variations in library volumes within the pool. About 27 alopecia patients gave blood for TCR sequencing at one to four time points (pre-sensitization, 2, 6 and 24 weeks). Most of the patients in the cohort were female, and the cohort covered alopecia areata with under or over 50% scalp involvement, alopecia totalis and alopecia universalis. Patient blood was sampled pre-sensitization (week 0) and at 2, 6 and about 24 weeks after DPC sensitization. Weekly therapeutic DPC doses were additionally applied to the scalp of patients throughout the approximately 24-week study period. Patch testing was performed on the upper back with Finn chambers containing 0.01% DPC, and the patch tests were scored after 6 days according to International Contact Dermatitis Research Group standards.

Summary of the overall study and its limitations: No change with DPC sensitization was found in the number of TCRs above 1 in 1000 frequency, and no evidence of global repertoire structure alterations was found. Repeated subsampling changed both the strength of the expansion versus patch-test correlation and the threshold at which that correlation became significant. Patch test score was positively correlated with the number of PT1 expanded TCRs, with significance at thresholds 8, 16 and 32 but not at 4. Because all patients had alopecia, a presumed autoimmune disease, the immune response of the patients might differ from that of healthy individuals. Expanded TCRs formed significantly more large CDR3 similarity clusters than pre-sensitization or healthy control sets, consistent with antigen-driven responses.

The time point label for this specimen denotes: patch test 2, 6 weeks after DPC sensitization. Reading the label with the study, this specimen's treatment or condition is: therapeutic diphenylcyclopropenone sensitization with weekly scalp DPC. At each patch-test visit, blood was drawn before the patch test was applied. Patients were eligible if aged 18 to 70, diagnosed with alopecia and judged suitable for DPC therapy, and pregnant patients were excluded. Unfractionated whole blood was collected in Tempus Blood RNA tubes, and total RNA was extracted from that blood. The germline V gene provides CDR1 SGHTA and CDR2 FQGNSA. Taken from cysteine to phenylalanine, the CDR3 has 13 residues. Of all the DNA, just the CDR3 is kept, 39 bases in frame from base 1. V is reduced by 6 bases and J by 1 base, leaving a spacing of 7 bases between them.

This TCR came from a woman between 18 and 29 years old with alopecia areata. Some clones in this sample may be carry-over from other donors' samples. Sequenced here: whole blood, sampled in connection with sensitization to the hapten diphenylcyclopropenone (DPC). The chain is made from TRBV7-2 and TRBJ1-3, with no D gene named confidently. The CDR3 has the sequence CASSALSGNTIYF. The DNA sequence is given as TGTGCCAGCAGTGCCCTATCTGGAAACACCATATATTTT.